These T cell receptor beta chains were read from a single sample in a study of regulatory T cells in long-lasting Graves disease. TCRdb analysed the multiplex PCR reads with MiXCR anew, one entry per CDR3 protein. The sample shows hundreds of thousands of distinct CDR3 sequences, around 16% of them seen only once. The same specimen was also included in a second study, on T cells in Graves' hyperthyroidism and ophthalmopathy.

The sequenced sample was peripheral blood mononuclear cells (PBMCs), obtained at new diagnosis, from a patient treated with antithyroid drugs. The receptors here all came from a woman aged 35-65 years with Graves disease. CDR3s include the opening cysteine and the closing phenylalanine or tryptophan. The D gene is left open where the match is weak. The listing skips clone size in some rows; elsewhere it reads once, few, many or a size class.

V gene	D gene	J gene	clone size	CDR3 DNA	CDR3 protein
TRBV9	-	TRBJ1-1	many	TGTGCCAGCAGCGTAGTGGCAGGGTCCATCATGAACACTGAAGCTTTCTTT	CASSVVAGSIMNTEAFF
TRBV3-1	-	TRBJ1-6	many	TGTGCCAGCAGCCAAGCCCTTCGTGCTAGCCGATCACCCCTCCACTTT	CASSQALRASRSPLHF
TRBV7-9	-	TRBJ2-7	few	TGTGCCAGCAGCTTATATCTGAGGACGGGAAGCTCCTACGAGCAGTACTTC	CASSLYLRTGSSYEQYF
TRBV28	TRBD1	TRBJ2-5	-	TGTGCCAGCAGTTTACCCGGGACAGGGGATGAGACCCAGTACTTC	CASSLPGTGDETQYF
TRBV6-1	-	TRBJ2-7	few	TGTGCCAGCAGGCTTGGCCGAGCCTCCTACGAGCAGTACTTC	CASRLGRASYEQYF
TRBV7-6	-	TRBJ1-2	-	TGTGCCAGCAGCTCCGACCCCAGGGACGCCGCCTATGGCTACACCTTC	CASSSDPRDAAYGYTF
TRBV28	-	TRBJ2-7	many	TGTGCCAGCAGTTTAGGGGGTCGGGGGCAGTACTTC	CASSLGGRGQYF
TRBV18	TRBD1	TRBJ1-1	-	TGTGCCAGCTCACCGTGGGCGGGACAGGGGCCTTCGAACACTGAAGCTTTCTTT	CASSPWAGQGPSNTEAFF
TRBV28	-	TRBJ1-1	-	TGTGCCAGCTTCGGCTGGGGGGCGCAGGAAGCTTTCTTT	CASFGWGAQEAFF
TRBV7-6	-	TRBJ1-1	many	TGTGCCAGCAGCCCCCGAAGGGGGACTGAAGCTTTCTTT	CASSPRRGTEAFF
TRBV13	TRBD2	TRBJ2-1	-	TGTGCCAGCAGCTTCAGGACTAGCGGGGTTAATGAGCAGTTCTTC	CASSFRTSGVNEQFF
TRBV28	-	TRBJ2-1	few	TGTGCCACCCGCCAGGAGACCTCCTACAATGAGCAGTTCTTC	CATRQETSYNEQFF
TRBV2	TRBD1	TRBJ2-1	many	TGTGCCAGCTCGGGACAGGGACTGGTCGGTGAGCAGTTCTTC	CASSGQGLVGEQFF
TRBV6-1	-	TRBJ2-3	-	TGTGCCAGCAGCCCGGACAAACACACAGATACGCAGTATTTT	CASSPDKHTDTQYF
TRBV20-1	-	TRBJ1-5	many	TGCAGTGCTAGAGATCCGACAGAGTATCAGCCCCAGCATTTT	CSARDPTEYQPQHF
TRBV12-3/TRBV12-4	TRBD1	TRBJ2-5	once	TGTGCCAGCAGTTTTTGGGACAGTAGACTTCGGACCCAGTACTTC	CASSFWDSRLRTQYF
TRBV7-9	-	TRBJ2-2	-	TGTGCCAGCAGCTTAGCCAGAGGGCCCGGGGAGCTGTTTTTT	CASSLARGPGELFF
TRBV20-1	TRBD1	TRBJ1-4	-	TGCAGTGCCCCACAGGGGGCTTATGAAAAACTGTTTTTT	CSAPQGAYEKLFF
TRBV19	-	TRBJ1-2	few	TGTGCCAGTAGTATAGATCGGGGGACCGACTATGGCTACACCTTC	CASSIDRGTDYGYTF
TRBV9	-	TRBJ1-1	many	TGTGCCAGCAGCGCCCCCAGGACCGGTGAAGCTTTCTTT	CASSAPRTGEAFF
TRBV27	-	TRBJ1-2	few	TGTGCCAGCAGTTTTGGGCAGAGCGGCTACACCTTC	CASSFGQSGYTF
TRBV5-1	TRBD1	TRBJ2-5	few	TGCGCCAGCAACCGACAGGGTTTCCAAGAGACCCAGTACTTC	CASNRQGFQETQYF
TRBV2	TRBD1	TRBJ2-7	once	TGTGCCAGCAGCGTAGCCCCGGGGACAGGGTTGTTCGAGCAGTACTTC	CASSVAPGTGLFEQYF
TRBV3-1	-	TRBJ1-3	-	TGTGCCAGCAGCCAAGAAGCCGGGGGAGGATCTGGAAACACCATATATTTT	CASSQEAGGGSGNTIYF
TRBV6-1	TRBD1	TRBJ2-1	few	TGTGCCAGCAACCGGGACAGGGTCTCTTACAATGAGCAGTTCTTC	CASNRDRVSYNEQFF
TRBV11-3	-	TRBJ1-1	many	TGTGCCAGCAGCGCCCACAGTTACATGAACACTGAAGCTTTCTTT	CASSAHSYMNTEAFF
TRBV11-2	TRBD1	TRBJ2-7	many	TGTGCCAGCAGCCTGTCCCGGGGACAGATCTCCTACGAGCAGTACTTC	CASSLSRGQISYEQYF
TRBV20-1	TRBD2	TRBJ2-1	many	TGCAGTGCTAGGGGGCTAGCGGAGGGGGAGCAGTTCTTC	CSARGLAEGEQFF
TRBV3-1	TRBD2	TRBJ2-1	many	TGTGCCAGCAGCCAAGTGGCGGGGGGGCTTCCTGATGAGCAGTTCTTC	CASSQVAGGLPDEQFF
TRBV9	TRBD2	TRBJ2-1	many	TGTGCCAGCAGCGTAGAACTAGCGACCAATGAGCAGTTCTTC	CASSVELATNEQFF
TRBV6-1	TRBD1	TRBJ2-2	-	TGTGCCAGCAGTCGGGACAGGGTTAACACCGGGGAGCTGTTTTTT	CASSRDRVNTGELFF
TRBV18	-	TRBJ1-1	few	TGTGCCAGCTCACCGCAGAATCCCCGAGTAGGTTTCACTGAAGCTTTCTTT	CASSPQNPRVGFTEAFF
TRBV20-1	TRBD2	TRBJ2-2	-	TGCAGTGCTAGAGGGTCCGGGGGGGCGAACACCGGGGAGCTGTTTTTT	CSARGSGGANTGELFF
TRBV3-1	TRBD1	TRBJ1-2	many	TGTGCCAGCAGCCAAGAGGACAGGCCCCCCTATGGCTACACCTTC	CASSQEDRPPYGYTF
TRBV12-3/TRBV12-4	-	TRBJ2-7	many	TGTGCCAGCAGTCTTGGTACAGGGACTTTTACCTACGAGCAGTACTTC	CASSLGTGTFTYEQYF
TRBV20-1	-	TRBJ2-1	many	TGCAGTGCCCGTCCCTTAGCGATCTCCTACAATGAGCAGTTCTTC	CSARPLAISYNEQFF
TRBV7-2	-	TRBJ1-4	-	TGTGCCAGCAGCCGAGGGGGTTTCAATGAAAAACTGTTTTTT	CASSRGGFNEKLFF
TRBV19	-	TRBJ2-3	-	TGTGCCAGCACCCGCACAAAGAACACAGATACGCAGTATTTT	CASTRTKNTDTQYF
TRBV5-1	-	TRBJ2-5	-	TGCGCCAGCAGCTTGGCGGGGGAGCTCGGAGAGACCCAGTACTTC	CASSLAGELGETQYF
TRBV20-1	-	TRBJ1-1	-	TGCAGTGCTAGGAGACAGCCGGACACTGAAGCTTTCTTT	CSARRQPDTEAFF
TRBV24-1	-	TRBJ2-1	few	TGTGCCACCAGTGATCCCGGGACTCCCGCTTTTGACAATGAGCAGTTCTTC	CATSDPGTPAFDNEQFF
TRBV12-3/TRBV12-4	TRBD1	TRBJ1-6	many	TGTGCCAGCAGTTCCAGGGGACAGGCAAATAATTCACCCCTCCACTTT	CASSSRGQANNSPLHF
TRBV2	TRBD1	TRBJ2-7	few	TGTGCCAGCGACGTCGACGGGGACAGCAGCTCCTACGAGCAGTACTTC	CASDVDGDSSSYEQYF
TRBV10-3	TRBD2	TRBJ2-5	few	TGTGCCATCAGCGCGGGACTAGCGGTGGAGACCCAGTACTTC	CAISAGLAVETQYF